This is a list of T cell receptor beta chains from one sample in a study of blood T cells in healthy people across ages. A single record per CDR3 protein comes from TCRdb applying MiXCR to the 5' RACE reads. Of 1.5 million to 1.8 million distinct CDR3 sequences in the sample, less than 45% were seen once. Sequencing was carried out using blood. The receptors stem from a woman aged 18-29 years in good health. Each CDR3 is given with its conserved first and last residue. The D gene is left open where the match is weak. Some rows have no size entry. The others give once, few or many, or a class for an expanded clone.

>once|TRBV6-5|TRBJ1-2|.
TGTGCCAGCAGTTCGGGGGGAGGGCGCTATGGCTACACCTTC
CASSSGGGRYGYTF
>.|TRBV3-1|TRBJ2-1|TRBD1
TGTGCCAGCAGCCAAGAGCCGGGACAGGCCGACTATGAGCAGTTCTTC
CASSQEPGQADYEQFF
>.|TRBV28|TRBJ2-1|.
TGTGCCACCCGCCGCGGCTTAGGGCGGAATGAGCAGTTCTTC
CATRRGLGRNEQFF
>few|TRBV12-3/TRBV12-4|TRBJ1-2|TRBD1
TGTGCCAGCAGTTTAGTGACAGGGGTCCGGGGCTACACCTTC
CASSLVTGVRGYTF
>many|TRBV3-1|TRBJ1-2|.
TGTGCCAGCAGCCAAGGGGATAACTATGGCTACACCTTC
CASSQGDNYGYTF
>.|TRBV24-1|TRBJ2-3|TRBD2
TGTGCCACCAGCAATGGACTAGCGGGAGATACGCAGTATTTT
CATSNGLAGDTQYF
>.|TRBV7-2|TRBJ2-1|TRBD1
TGTGCCAGCAGCCTGATGGGCGTGACAGGGATCTCCTACAATGAGCAGTTCTTC
CASSLMGVTGISYNEQFF
>.|TRBV20-1|TRBJ2-1|TRBD2
TGCAGTGCTAGAGATCTGTTACCCCATAGCGGGACTGACAATGAGCAGTTCTTC
CSARDLLPHSGTDNEQFF
>.|TRBV12-3/TRBV12-4|TRBJ1-3|.
TGTGCCAGCACCTACGCCGGGTTGCGGGACTCTGGAAACACCATATATTTT
CASTYAGLRDSGNTIYF
>.|TRBV13|TRBJ2-1|.
TGTGCCAGCAGCTTAATGCCTCTGGTCTACGAGCAGTTCTTC
CASSLMPLVYEQFF
>.|TRBV6-2/TRBV6-3|TRBJ1-5|.
TGTGCCAGCAGACGGCCCCCTTATCAGCCCCAGCATTTT
CASRRPPYQPQHF
>.|TRBV20-1|TRBJ1-4|.
TGCAGTGCTAGAGCTAATGAAAAACTGTTTTTT
CSARANEKLFF
>.|TRBV10-3|TRBJ2-3|TRBD1
TGTGCCATCAGGACCGGGACAGCTAACACAGATACGCAGTATTTT
CAIRTGTANTDTQYF
>many|TRBV12-3/TRBV12-4|TRBJ2-1|TRBD2
TGTGCCAGCAGTCTCCGGACTAGCGGGGGCAATGAGCAGTTCTTC
CASSLRTSGGNEQFF
>few|TRBV5-5|TRBJ1-1|TRBD1
TGTGCCAGCCACGGGACAGGGGGGGTGAACACTGAAGCTTTCTTT
CASHGTGGVNTEAFF
>.|TRBV12-3/TRBV12-4|TRBJ1-6|.
TGTGCCAGTTCACGTACCAGGGATAATTCACCCCTCCACTTT
CASSRTRDNSPLHF
>.|TRBV7-2|TRBJ1-2|.
TGTGCCAGCAGCGAAAACTACAGACCGAACTATGGCTACACCTTC
CASSENYRPNYGYTF
>few|TRBV18|TRBJ1-5|.
TGTGCCAGCTTAGGGGCCCCAAATCAGCCCCAGCATTTT
CASLGAPNQPQHF
>few|TRBV6-1|TRBJ2-5|.
TGTGCCAGCGGGGACTTCTCGGGAGAGACCCAGTACTTC
CASGDFSGETQYF
>few|TRBV29-1|TRBJ1-1|.
TGCAGCGTTGTAGGGGGAGAAGCTTTCTTT
CSVVGGEAFF
>many|TRBV9|TRBJ2-3|TRBD1
TGTGCCAGCAGCGTAGGAAGGACAGGGGCAGATACGCAGTATTTT
CASSVGRTGADTQYF
>.|TRBV5-1|TRBJ2-6|.
TGCGCCAGCAGCTTGGGGACAAGCCCTGGGGCCAACGTCCTGACTTTC
CASSLGTSPGANVLTF
>few|TRBV12-3/TRBV12-4|TRBJ2-7|.
TGTGCCAGCAGTGGCCGGGACACTACCTACGAGCAGTACTTC
CASSGRDTTYEQYF
>.|TRBV18|TRBJ2-5|.
TGTGCCAGCGCACCAGGTCTCCAAGAGACCCAGTACTTC
CASAPGLQETQYF
>few|TRBV27|TRBJ1-2|.
TGTGCCAGCACTCCCCAGGGGCTCTTAGGTTCCTATGGCTACACCTTC
CASTPQGLLGSYGYTF
>.|TRBV5-1|TRBJ1-1|.
TGCGCCAGCAGCTTGGCCTACAGTAACACTGAAGCTTTCTTT
CASSLAYSNTEAFF
>.|TRBV7-9|TRBJ2-3|.
TGTGTCAGCAGCTTAGAAGACTATAGCACAGATACGCAGTATTTT
CVSSLEDYSTDTQYF
>.|TRBV6-2/TRBV6-3|TRBJ2-7|TRBD1
TGTGCCAGCAGTTACTCGACAGGACAGGGGAGTTTCGAGCAGTACTTC
CASSYSTGQGSFEQYF
>once|TRBV7-2|TRBJ1-2|TRBD1
TGTGCCAGCAGACGGACAGGGAGAAGCTATGGCTACACCTTC
CASRRTGRSYGYTF
>once|TRBV20-1|TRBJ2-7|.
TGCAGTGCTAGCGGGACACTCTCCTACGGGCAGTACTTC
CSASGTLSYGQYF
>.|TRBV7-9|TRBJ1-2|.
TGTGCCAGCAGCCTGCTAGGTTCGCCCTATGGCTACACCTTC
CASSLLGSPYGYTF